The clone carrying this TCR beta chain was detected only a few times. Clones were sequenced by immunoSEQ multiplex PCR, and TCRdb holds only the in-frame ones, with some missing. The table has approximately 100,000 clones, under 90% seen once. The source of the sample is a study of PD-1 blockade in mismatch repair-deficient tumors. The CDR3 runs 15 residues. Germline-derived CDR1 and CDR2 are GTSNPN and SVGIG (reference sequence). This clonotype originated in an adult with mismatch repair-deficient cancer. The sample here was peripheral blood, taken approximately 35 weeks after starting pembrolizumab. The V call is TRBV30, the J call TRBJ2-5; D gene unclear. With the DNA end fitting TRBJ2-7 better, the J assignment may be wrong. This CDR3 reads CAWTGTKGIRPEQYF. CDR3 in DNA: TGTGCCTGGACGGGTACCAAAGGCATTCGACCCGAGCAGTACTTC.